This TCR beta chain originates from a study of blood T cell repertoires in COVID-19 (dated by TCRdb to 2020 to 2022). For context, the study as a whole: The collaborator samples originated in the United States, Italy and Spain and spanned the acute and convalescent phases of COVID-19. Deeply sampled blood TCRbeta repertoires from subjects exposed to, actively infected with, or recovered from COVID-19 were included in the dataset. Samples were obtained from the ongoing ImmuneRACE study (first 160 participants) and from some 1,300 subjects provided by 6 global collaborators. A de-identified subject ID, COVID-19 status, age in years and sex were almost always included in the sample metadata. HLA class I and class II types, where available, came from metadata supplied by the sample provider rather than from assay-based typing. The prospective study material was composed of cDNA or gDNA derived from T cells, B-cell-depleted T cells, or PBMCs. The repertoires were made available in a free public database intended to serve as a resource for research on the immune response to SARS-CoV-2.

Concerning this clone: The clone's antigen remains unknown. Base qualities are not recorded, but no much larger clone differs from it by a single base.

TCRbeta CDR3 regions were amplified from genomic DNA by means of the immunoSEQ Assay, a bias-controlled multiplex PCR. As for the original processing: The number of nucleated cells in each sample was estimated from the amplification of reference gene primers within the assay. To quantify the absolute abundance of each unique TCRbeta CDR3 rearrangement, sequence reads were collapsed and filtered. For each sample, productive Simpson clonality was calculated as the square root of Simpson's diversity index across productive rearrangements. TCRdb mirrors the immuneACCESS table, restricted to in-frame sequences. Some clones are absent from its copies; in checked studies, under half trace to an unresolved V gene, and the reason for the others is unknown. The V and J calls and clone size are taken from that table; D and trimming were inferred from the DNA. The sample table lists a few hundred thousand clones, approximately 92% of them with a count of one. The ten largest clones represent under 2.5% of the sample.

From cysteine to phenylalanine, the CDR3 is 11 amino acids long. Only CDR3 DNA is held: 33 bases, read in frame from base 1. V is pared back by 2 bases and J by 4 bases, with 6 bases lying between the germline termini. Taken from the germline V gene (reference sequence), the CDR1 and CDR2 loops are GTSNPN and SVGIG. Participants in the prospective study were enrolled through a virtual design, were aged about 18 to 100 years, and lived in approximately 24 United States geographic areas. In the prospective study, cohorts were assigned on the basis of participant-reported clinical history obtained from a screening survey and a study questionnaire. Recovered participants in ImmuneRACE Cohort 3 were defined as having two consecutive negative NP/OP PCR tests, clearance from a healthcare professional, or resolution of symptoms. Each participant in the prospective study had whole blood, serum and a nasopharyngeal or oropharyngeal swab collected by mobile phlebotomists. Participants in the prospective study had the option to provide additional blood draws and questionnaires over a 2-month period. Before DNA extraction, prospective study blood samples were shipped either frozen or at room temperature.

Results and caveats for the whole study, not just this receptor: The amount of clinical and demographic metadata varied by source and participant and was provided uncurated.

The chain is assembled from TRBV30 and TRBJ2-7; the D gene identity is not certain. The source is a woman under 30 who had recovered from COVID-19. The sequenced sample was PBMCs or T cells enriched from blood (not recorded which). The DNA sequence follows: TGTGCCTGGAGTTCTCTTTACGAGCAGTACTTC. It translates to CAWSSLYEQYF.